This T cell receptor beta chain was found in a study of blood T cell repertoires in COVID-19. Source study methods: Amplification with reference gene primers provided the estimates of nucleated cell counts. Profiling relied on immunoSEQ multiplex PCR, and the TCRdb table lists in-frame clones only, not all of them. From that table come the V and J calls and clone size; the DNA was used to work out D and trimming. The repertoire holds under 150,000 clones, around nine tenths seen once, with 7.6% in the top ten. The CDR3 extends over 16 amino acids. J was trimmed by 1 base and V by 4 bases; bases with no gene match: 9. From germline, CDR1 is SGHDN and CDR2 FVKESK.

The receptor comes from a man in his fifties or sixties with acute or convalescent COVID-19. This sequence joins TRBV14 and TRBJ1-1; 7 bases are shared with TRBD1. The specimen was peripheral blood. As DNA, the CDR3 is TGTGCCAGCAGCCGAGCCGGGACAGCAAGGAACACTGAAGCTTTCTTT. Its protein is CASSRAGTARNTEAFF.